The sequence of this T cell receptor (beta chain) was determined in a study of blood T cell repertoires in COVID-19. As for the study in general: The study drew acute and convalescent COVID-19 samples from the United States, Italy and Spain.

Germline V gene lookup returns CDR1 SQVTM and CDR2 ANQGSEA. Trimming pared 0 bases from V and 4 bases from J, leaving 15 bases between. The CDR3 extends over 15 amino acids. Method: immunoSEQ multiplex PCR; TCRdb's copy keeps in-frame clones and lacks some. This table has about 240,000 clones, approximately 78% appearing once. Sequenced material: peripheral blood. V gene TRBV29-1 combines with J gene TRBJ1-2; a weak D match, TRBD1 (5 bases). This clonotype was sampled from a woman between 55 and 75 years old with active or convalescent COVID-19. The CDR3 region is CSVEDRGDYAYGYTF. DNA of the CDR3: TGCAGCGTTGAAGATCGGGGGGACTACGCCTATGGCTACACCTTC.